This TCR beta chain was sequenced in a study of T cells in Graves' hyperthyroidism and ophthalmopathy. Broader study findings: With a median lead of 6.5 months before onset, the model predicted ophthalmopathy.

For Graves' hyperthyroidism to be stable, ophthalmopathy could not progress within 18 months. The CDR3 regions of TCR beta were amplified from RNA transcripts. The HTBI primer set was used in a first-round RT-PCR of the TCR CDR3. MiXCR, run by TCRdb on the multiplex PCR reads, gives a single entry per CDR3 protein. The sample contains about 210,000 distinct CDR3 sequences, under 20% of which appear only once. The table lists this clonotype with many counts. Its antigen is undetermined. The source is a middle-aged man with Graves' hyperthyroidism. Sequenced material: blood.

As DNA, the CDR3 is TGCGCCAGCAGCTCCGCAAAAGGGGGAACCTACGAGCAGTACTTC. Its translation: CASSSAKGGTYEQYF. The V gene is TRBV5-1, the J gene TRBJ2-7, with D possibly matching TRBD1 (6 bases). The CDR3 has 15 amino acids. In germline, CDR1 is SGHRS, CDR2 YFSETQ. V shed 3 bases and J shed 2 bases, with 15 bases lying between them.